This passage covers 18 T cell receptor beta chains from one sample sequenced in a study of naive and memory T cell subsets. Two oligonucleotides, mixed equimolar, formed the beta constant-region primer covering TRBC1 and TRBC2. Ligated cDNA was amplified by four rounds of PCR with nested alpha and beta constant-region primers and SP2. TCRdb itself ran the UMI-ligation and nested PCR reads through MiXCR, one entry per CDR3 protein. The top ten hold 0.12% to 0.15% of the sample, which has tens of thousands of distinct CDR3 sequences, approximately 10% seen once. Findings of the study overall: A few larger clonotypes appeared in naive repertoires, especially CD8, possibly memory cells re-expressing CD45RA.

These receptors have no identified antigens. Sequencing was done on a sample of naive CD4+ T cells from blood. The receptors come from a human donor in good health.

This clonotype was observed a few times. This chain links TRBV5-1 with TRBJ2-1; TRBD1 aligns across 11 bases. The CDR3 contains 16 residues. After removal of 6 bases from V and 8 bases from J, the junction contained 13 bases not matched to a gene. Germline-derived CDR1 and CDR2 are SGHRS and YFSETQ. CDR3: CASTPRTGGSGDEQFF. CDR3 bases: TGCGCCAGCACGCCCCGGACAGGGGGCTCAGGCGATGAGCAGTTCTTC.

The chain carries TRBV29-1 and TRBJ2-3, with D perhaps TRBD1 (5 bases). Per germline, CDR1 SQVTM and CDR2 ANQGSEA. The CDR3 spans 13 residues. V gave up 5 bases and J gave up 2 bases, with 11 bases separating them. The CDR3 region is CSVRGHSTDTQYF. CDR3 in DNA: TGCAGCGTTCGCGGACATTCCACAGATACGCAGTATTTT.

J is TRBJ2-2 and V is TRBV12-3 or TRBV12-4; D remains unclear. This CDR3 spans 13 amino acids. V dropped 2 bases and J dropped 7 bases, with 8 bases sitting between them. Written as DNA, the CDR3 is TGTGCCAGCAGTTTAAGGGCAGGCGGGGAGCTGTTTTTT. The encoded protein is CASSLRAGGELFF.

The chain uses TRBV12-5 and TRBJ1-5; 11 nucleotides agree with TRBD1. Germline V gives CDR1 LGHNT, CDR2 FRNRAP. The trim removed 2 bases at V and 2 bases at J, leaving 14 bases unmatched. The CDR3 has 20 residues. DNA of the CDR3: TGTGCTAGTGGTTTGCGACCCAAGGGACAGGGGGTCGAAGGCAATCAGCCCCAGCATTTT. This encodes CASGLRPKGQGVEGNQPQHF.

This clonotype showed up just a few times. The CDR3 protein is CSLTMNTEAFF. The CDR3 DNA reads TGCAGCTTGACCATGAACACTGAAGCTTTCTTT. This rearrangement joins TRBV29-1 to TRBJ1-1; no definite D call. Germline V gene data show CDR1 as SQVTM and CDR2 as ANQGSEA. Trimming removed 8 bases at V and 0 bases at J, with 7 bases between. This CDR3 has 11 residues.

CDR3 sequence: CSVAPGGRGRGTDTQYF. In DNA form, the CDR3 reads TGCAGCGTCGCACCTGGGGGTCGGGGGCGAGGCACAGATACGCAGTATTTT. The chain couples TRBV29-1 to TRBJ2-3; D could derive from TRBD1 or TRBD2 (6 bases each). Between the trimmed V and J ends, which lost 6 bases and 1 base, there was a span of 23 bases. The CDR3 spans 17 residues. Germline values: CDR1 SQVTM, CDR2 ANQGSEA.

The CDR3 DNA sequence: TGTGCCAGCAGCTTAAACCCCCTAGCGGGACTGACCGGGGAGCTGTTTTTT. Protein product: CASSLNPLAGLTGELFF. The chain is built from TRBV7-3 and TRBJ2-2; the match to TRBD2 covers 9 bases. The CDR3 covers 17 residues. The germline V gene has CDR1 SGHTA and CDR2 FQGTGA. Trimming cost V 1 base and J 5 bases; bases outside gene matches: 8.

The chain has TRBV6-5 and TRBJ1-1; D may be TRBD1 (5 bases). The germline gives CDR1 MNHEY, CDR2 SVGAGI. V shed 2 bases and J shed 6 bases, with 13 bases lying between them. The CDR3 has 14 amino acids. The CDR3 region has the DNA TGTGCCAGCAGTTACGACGGGGGGTCCGCTGAAGCTTTCTTT. Residues: CASSYDGGSAEAFF.

There are many counts of this clonotype. The rearrangement links TRBV4-2 to TRBJ2-7; D call uncertain. Per the germline V gene, CDR1 is LGHNA and CDR2 is YNFKEQ. V lost 0 bases and J lost 3, with 9 bases in between. The CDR3 covers 14 residues. The CDR3 loop reads CASSQELGSYEQYF. In DNA, the CDR3 is TGTGCCAGCAGCCAAGAACTCGGCAGCTACGAGCAGTACTTC.

This clonotype was observed at least ten times. The chain couples TRBV20-1 to TRBJ1-1; D gene uncertain. Per the germline V gene, CDR1 is DFQATT and CDR2 is SNEGSKA (reference sequence). This CDR3 contains 13 residues. Between the trimmed V and J ends, which lost 1 base and 8 bases, there was a span of 14 bases. In nucleotides, the CDR3 is TGCAGTGCTAGAGTCACCTCCAACATAGAAGCTTTCTTT. Amino acids: CSARVTSNIEAFF.

This clonotype was observed a single time. This sequence joins TRBV6-6 and TRBJ1-6; 9 bases map to TRBD1. Germline V gives CDR1 MNHNY, CDR2 SVGAGI (reference sequence). This CDR3 is built from 15 residues. Trimming cost V 2 bases and J 8 bases; bases outside gene matches: 4. CDR3 region: CASSYGGQGHSPLHF. Here the CDR3 DNA reads TGTGCCAGCAGTTACGGGGGACAGGGACATTCACCCCTCCACTTT.

This clonotype was observed a handful of times. The genes are TRBV7-9 and TRBJ2-1; TRBD1 agrees at 7 bases. The J segment lost 0 bases and the V segment lost 6 bases, leaving 8 bases of the junction unmatched. This CDR3 spans 16 amino acids. Germline lookup yields CDR1 SEHNR and CDR2 FQNEAQ (reference sequence). This CDR3 reads CASRPPGQVSYNEQFF. CDR3 DNA sequence: TGTGCCAGCAGACCTCCCGGACAGGTCTCCTACAATGAGCAGTTCTTC.

This chain links TRBV20-1 with TRBJ2-5, with 9 bases identical to TRBD2. V lost 7 bases, J lost 2 bases, and 5 bases stayed unmatched. The CDR3 runs 13 residues. The germline V gene encodes CDR1 DFQATT and CDR2 SNEGSKA (reference sequence). In DNA form, the CDR3 reads TGCAGTGAAGTAGCGGGGGTTCAAGAGACCCAGTACTTC. This encodes CSEVAGVQETQYF.

This clonotype was detected many times. The chain joins TRBV12-3 or TRBV12-4 to TRBJ1-2, with a possible D match to TRBD1 (6 bases). The CDR3 is 13 residues long. Trimming stripped 6 bases from V and 2 bases from J, with 10 bases between. The CDR3, as DNA: TGTGCCAGCAGCCAACAGGGAAACTATGGCTACACCTTC. It yields the protein CASSQQGNYGYTF.

The chain joins TRBV6-1 to TRBJ1-2; the match to TRBD1 covers 8 bases. CDR3 length: 14 residues. The J segment lost 8 bases and the V segment lost 7 bases, leaving 12 bases of the junction unmatched. CDR1 MNHNS and CDR2 SASEGT come from the germline V gene. This CDR3 reads CASTDYQDRDGYTF. The CDR3 DNA sequence: TGTGCCAGCACTGACTATCAGGACAGGGACGGCTACACCTTC.

This clonotype was seen a few times. The chain uses TRBV12-3 or TRBV12-4 and TRBJ2-7, with D possibly TRBD1 on 5 matching bases. CDR3 size: 13 residues. The V and J ends lost 4 bases and 3 bases respectively, with 10 bases between them. The CDR3 DNA is TGTGCCAGCAGTTCCCAGACAGACTACGAGCAGTACTTC. This gives the protein CASSSQTDYEQYF.

This clonotype was counted between two and nine times. The chain employs TRBV6-6 and TRBJ1-5; D remains ambiguous. CDR1 MNHNY and CDR2 SVGAGI come from the germline V gene (reference sequence). V was cut by 6 bases and J by 5 bases, with 8 bases left in between. This CDR3 contains 12 residues. For the CDR3, the DNA is TGTGCCAGCAGATCCTCAGATCAGCCCCAGCATTTT. Its translation: CASRSSDQPQHF.

DNA for the CDR3: TGCGCCAGCAGCGGTGGGGGAAGCAATCAGCCCCAGCATTTT. Translating it yields CASSGGGSNQPQHF. This chain joins TRBV4-1 and TRBJ1-5; maybe TRBD1 (5 bases). Trimming shortened V by 5 bases and J by 1 base, and 9 bases separated the two germline ends. The length of the CDR3 is 14 residues. Germline V gene sequence: CDR1 MGHRA, CDR2 YSYEKL.